This T cell receptor (beta chain) appears in the sequencing data of a study of CXCR3-negative and CXCR3-positive naive CD8 T cells (dated by TCRdb to the late 2010s). The study in broad terms: In total, 130 million to 150 million TRB reads were obtained, which works out to roughly 1.5 +/- 0.3 million reads per library. Diversity and physicochemical repertoire analyses were performed on about a dozen donors pooled from two independent experiments. TRBV-TRBJ cluster analysis included naive subsets from about five donors and memory cells from 3 donors.

The CDR3 runs 16 residues from the cysteine to the phenylalanine. No nucleotide data were recorded. Looking up the germline V gene yields CDR1 SGHTA and CDR2 FQGNSA. Turning to this clonotype: The antigen this receptor binds is unknown.

Paper-wide results and their limitations: Similar TRBV-TRBJ usage was shown by naive CXCR3-negative and CXCR3-positive cells from the same donor, whereas distinct patterns were shown by memory cells. Because CXCR3 expression was partially decreased after cryopreservation, freshly isolated PBMCs were used for most assays. Repertoire diversity was comparably high in both naive subsets but much lower in memory CD8+ T cells. TRB CDR3s from CXCR3-positive naive cells showed higher hydrophobicity (lower Kidera factor 4), lower energy, and higher strength and volume indices than CXCR3-negative naive cells. Because surface CD5, which is linked to self-reactivity in mice, was comparable between the naive subsets, TCR interaction strength was also inferred from TRB CDR3 physicochemical properties.

The sequencing machine was a NextSeq 550. The Human TCR Profiling Kit (MiLaboratory) was used to prepare UMI-labeled 5' RACE TRB cDNA libraries. The full amount of extracted RNA was used for cDNA synthesis, and the full amount of resulting cDNA was used for PCR amplification. Libraries were prepared in parallel with an identical number of PCR cycles. In the paper's pipeline: With a minimum of two reads required per UMI, MIGEC and MiXCR pulled out about 50,000 +/- 10,000 unique UMI-labeled TRB cDNA molecules from each library. An average of roughly 40,000 +/- 10,000 functional in-frame TRB CDR3 nucleotide clonotypes without stop codons was found per library. After downsampling to 5000 UMI-labeled TRB molecules per sample, diversity metrics such as normalized Shannon-Wiener and Chao1 were calculated in VDJtools. Clonotype-size-weighted physicochemical properties of the central five CDR3 residues (interaction energy, strength, volume and Kidera factor 4) were computed in VDJtools. TCRdb reprocessed the reads; each CDR3 protein sequence makes one entry, and DNA is unavailable. TCRdb's processing, not the authors' own work, is the source of the V and J calls. The table held for this sample gives 150,000 to 170,000 distinct CDR3 sequences. In total, the top ten clones hold less than 0.55% of the sample.

For every CD8+ T cell subset, approximately 330,000 cells were flow-sorted straight into RLT lysis buffer, and each subset was sorted in triplicate. Naive CD8+ T cells were defined stringently as CD45RO-CCR7+CD27+CD95- to exclude memory contaminants. Peripheral blood mononuclear cells were isolated from buffy coats using standard density gradient centrifugation. Naive CXCR3-negative and CXCR3-positive CD8+ T cells were flow-sorted using a FACSAria III. An RNeasy Mini Kit was used to extract total RNA from the sorted cells. This TCR derives from a human donor in good health. Some clones in this sample may be carry-over from other donors' samples. The rearrangement joined TRBV7-2 to TRBJ2-7; as DNA is missing, the TRBD1 call by TCRdb cannot be tested. The source material was naive CXCR3+ CD8+ T cells from blood. Explained via the paper, the cell subset or site label denotes: CD45RO-CCR7+CD27+CD95- naive CD8+ T cells expressing CXCR3 (TNR3+). The CDR3 region has the sequence CASSLTTGTGVYEQYF.